These 25 T cell receptor beta chains originate from one sample sequenced in a study of T cell responses to AZD1222 COVID-19 vaccine. This table comes from immunoSEQ multiplex PCR, and its TCRdb copy is limited to in-frame clones, with some not included. The sample records 90,000 to 150,000 clones, 86% being singletons. The material sequenced was peripheral blood, taken 28 days after the second AZD1222 dose. These receptor sequences come from an adult who received the AZD1222 COVID-19 vaccine.

This clone was detected only a few times. The V and J genes are TRBV19 and TRBJ1-5; D possibly corresponds to TRBD1 (6 bases). The CDR3 consists of 16 residues. The ends were cut back, 5 bases at V and 0 bases at J, with 14 bases in the middle. From germline, CDR1 is LNHDA and CDR2 SQIVND (reference sequence). The CDR3 nucleotides are TGTGCCAGTAGTCTCCAGGGGTGGTATAGCAATCAGCCCCAGCATTTT. The encoded protein is CASSLQGWYSNQPQHF.

This chain connects TRBV6-5 to TRBJ2-7; D is unresolved. Germline V gene lookup returns CDR1 MNHEY and CDR2 SVGAGI. The CDR3 length is 14 residues. V was cut by 2 bases and J by 3 bases, with 11 bases left in between. CDR3 sequence (DNA): TGTGCCAGCAGTTACAGCTCAGGCAGCTACGAGCAGTACTTC. It is translated as CASSYSSGSYEQYF.

The chain is built from TRBV10-2 and TRBJ1-1; the match to TRBD1 covers 12 bases. The CDR3 sequence is 15 residues long. V gave up 7 bases and J gave up 5 bases; unmatched junction bases: 8. Germline V gene sequence: CDR1 WSHSY, CDR2 SAAADI. The CDR3 nucleotides read TGCGCCAGCAACCCGGGACAGGGGGCTCGGACTGAAGCTTTCTTT. Amino acids: CASNPGQGARTEAFF.

This chain uses TRBV18 with TRBJ2-7; 8 positions match TRBD1. The CDR3 is 14 residues long. V was pared by 3 bases and J by 5 bases, with 6 bases of the junction left unmatched. CDR1 and CDR2 from the germline V gene are KGHSH and LQKENI. CDR3 region: CASSPTTGVHEQYF. CDR3 DNA sequence: TGTGCCAGCTCACCTACGACAGGGGTCCACGAGCAGTACTTC.

The rearrangement joins TRBV2 to TRBJ1-1; perhaps TRBD1 as D (5 bases). The V and J ends lost 6 bases and 0 bases respectively, with 11 bases between them. The CDR3 contains 14 residues. Germline loops: CDR1 SNHLY, CDR2 FYNNEI. The CDR3 spells CASRRQTMNTEAFF. The DNA of the CDR3 is TGTGCCAGCAGGCGACAGACCATGAACACTGAAGCTTTCTTT.

The V and J genes are TRBV18 and TRBJ2-5, with D possibly TRBD2 on 6 matching bases. Germline CDR1 KGHSH, CDR2 LQKENI. The V end was cut by 2 bases, the J end by 7 bases, with 11 bases between. This CDR3 is 13 amino acids long. In nucleotides, the CDR3 is TGTGCCAGCTCACCAGGAGCGGAGGGGACCCAGTACTTC. Translation: CASSPGAEGTQYF.

The CDR3 DNA reads TGTGCCAGCAGCTTAATTTGGACAGCCTTCTCCTATAATTCACCCCTCCACTTT. Encoded protein: CASSLIWTAFSYNSPLHF. The chain joins TRBV7-2 to TRBJ1-6, with a possible D match to TRBD1 (6 bases). The CDR3 is 18 amino acids. Per germline, CDR1 SGHTA and CDR2 FQGNSA. Between the trimmed V and J ends, which lost 2 bases and 0 bases, there was a span of 14 bases.

The chain links TRBV27 to TRBJ2-7, with 9 bases identical to TRBD1. The trim removed 2 bases at V and 6 bases at J, leaving 11 bases unmatched. The V gene's germline CDR1 is MNHEY and CDR2 SMNVEV (reference sequence). There are 16 residues in the CDR3. The DNA of the CDR3 is TGTGCCAGCAGTTTAGAGGGGGACAGGGTGTTTGGCGAGCAGTACTTC. Residues: CASSLEGDRVFGEQYF.

The chain is built from TRBV29-1 and TRBJ2-7; D possibly uses TRBD1 or TRBD2 (6 bases each). Germline CDR1 reads SQVTM; CDR2 reads ANQGSEA. The CDR3 contains 13 residues. V lost 3 bases and J lost 0, with 9 bases in between. CDR3 in DNA: TGCAGCGTTGAGGGGGGCGGCTCCTACGAGCAGTACTTC. Its translation: CSVEGGGSYEQYF.

The V gene is TRBV19, the J gene TRBJ1-6; TRBD1 is a possible D gene (5 bases). Germline CDR1 and CDR2: LNHDA and SQIVND (reference sequence). The CDR3 is 15 amino acids. V was pared by 2 bases and J by 7 bases, with 12 bases between. The CDR3 sequence: CASSINWGNNSPLHF. The CDR3 DNA reads as TGTGCCAGTAGTATAAATTGGGGGAACAATTCACCCCTCCACTTT.

This clone came up once. The chain employs TRBV20-1 and TRBJ1-1; D is undetermined. V lost 6 bases and J 4 bases, leaving 15 bases between the germline ends. This CDR3 region has 13 residues. Germline CDR1 reads DFQATT; CDR2 reads SNEGSKA (reference sequence). CDR3 amino acids: CSASDTASTEAFF. In DNA form, the CDR3 reads TGCAGTGCAAGTGACACGGCTAGCACTGAAGCTTTCTTT.

The chain is built from TRBV4-1 and TRBJ1-2; 11 positions match TRBD1. The CDR3 runs 16 residues. From germline, CDR1 is MGHRA and CDR2 YSYEKL. Trimming removed 6 bases from V and 4 bases from J; junction bases left unmatched: 10. DNA for the CDR3: TGCGCCAGCAGTTCCGGACAGGGGGCGTTGGGCTATGGCTACACCTTC. It specifies CASSSGQGALGYGYTF.

The V gene is TRBV5-1, the J gene TRBJ1-1; D call uncertain. The CDR3 contains 11 residues. Per the germline V gene, CDR1 is SGHRS and CDR2 is YFSETQ. Trimming left V 7 bases short and J 6 bases short, with 10 bases between. The CDR3 loop reads CASGYGPEAFF. The CDR3 nucleotides read TGCGCCAGCGGGTACGGACCTGAAGCTTTCTTT.

J is TRBJ1-5 and V is TRBV3-1 (or the pseudogene TRBV3-2), with D perhaps matching TRBD1 (5 bases). Germline V gives CDR1 LGHDT, CDR2 YNNKEL (reference sequence). The CDR3 runs to 16 residues. The ends were cut back, 0 bases at V and 5 bases at J, with 14 bases in the middle. CDR3: CASSQDRGRDYQPQHF. Here the CDR3 DNA reads TGTGCCAGCAGCCAAGATCGGGGCAGGGACTATCAGCCCCAGCATTTT.

The chain joins TRBV11-2 to TRBJ2-5; D gene ambiguous. From germline, CDR1 is SGHAT and CDR2 FQNNGV. The CDR3 consists of 16 residues. The V and J ends lost 5 bases and 3 bases respectively, with 19 bases between them. DNA of the CDR3: TGTGCCAGCAGCCCCCGACGTGGCCGGCTGAAAGAGACCCAGTACTTC. This translates into CASSPRRGRLKETQYF.

The J gene is TRBJ1-3, the V gene TRBV6-1; TRBD1 is a possible D gene (5 bases). The germline V gene encodes CDR1 MNHNS and CDR2 SASEGT. The CDR3 runs to 15 residues. The V gene lost 0 bases and the J gene lost 1 base, with 7 bases spanning the gap. CDR3 nucleotide sequence: TGTGCCAGCAGTGAAGCAGGGGTATCTGGAAACACCATATATTTT. Protein sequence: CASSEAGVSGNTIYF.

This chain's CDR3 is CASSISSGQGHPGYTF. The CDR3 coding sequence is TGTGCCAGTAGTATAAGTTCGGGACAGGGGCATCCAGGCTACACCTTC. V is TRBV19 and J is TRBJ1-2; TRBD1 matches at 10 bases. Germline CDR1 reads LNHDA; CDR2 reads SQIVND (reference sequence). The CDR3 totals 16 residues. Unmatched junction bases numbered 11, after V lost 2 bases and J lost 8 bases.

The chain combines TRBV30 with TRBJ1-6; D is uncertain. With 4 bases removed from V and 7 bases from J, the gap between germline ends came to 23 bases. The CDR3 runs to 17 residues. Germline V CDR1 and CDR2: GTSNPN, SVGIG (reference sequence). CDR3 protein: CAWTDADRGVRNSPLHF. The CDR3 DNA reads as TGTGCCTGGACCGACGCCGACCGGGGTGTCAGGAATTCACCCCTCCACTTT.

The chain employs TRBV11-2 and TRBJ2-1; D call uncertain. Trimming shortened V by 5 bases and J by 2 bases, and 16 bases separated the two germline ends. The CDR3 contains 16 residues. Germline V CDR1 and CDR2: SGHAT, FQNNGV. The CDR3 loop is CASSVTGKPPYNEQFF. In nucleotides, the CDR3 is TGTGCCAGCAGCGTCACCGGCAAACCTCCCTACAATGAGCAGTTCTTC.

V is TRBV7-2 and J is TRBJ2-7, with D hard to call. V lost 5 bases and J lost 0, with 8 bases in between. The germline gives CDR1 SGHTA, CDR2 FQGNSA. The CDR3 length is 13 residues. The CDR3 DNA reads as TGTGCCAGCAGCCATTTATCCTCCTACGAGCAGTACTTC. Its protein product is CASSHLSSYEQYF.

V and J are TRBV6-5 and TRBJ1-5, with D perhaps matching TRBD1 (5 bases). The CDR3 sequence is 14 residues long. V was clipped by 2 bases and J by 6 bases, with 11 bases between them. Looked up from germline, CDR1 is MNHEY and CDR2 is SVGAGI. Here the CDR3 reads CASSYGGRGQPQHF. CDR3 nucleotides: TGTGCCAGCAGTTACGGGGGGAGAGGTCAGCCCCAGCATTTT.

The chain uses TRBV28 and TRBJ2-5; perhaps TRBD2 as D (7 bases). Trimming took off 5 bases at V and 4 bases at J, with 14 bases between the two ends. The CDR3 runs 14 residues. Germline lookup yields CDR1 MDHEN and CDR2 SYDVKM. The CDR3 DNA follows: TGTGCCAGCAGTGGGGGAGGGGGAGGAGAGACCCAGTACTTC. Amino acids: CASSGGGGGETQYF.

This chain joins TRBV20-1 and TRBJ2-3; D is unclear. From germline, CDR1 is DFQATT and CDR2 SNEGSKA (reference sequence). Trimming shortened V by 7 bases and J by 2 bases, and 7 bases separated the two germline ends. This CDR3 is built from 11 residues. The CDR3 DNA follows: TGCAGTGGCAGGAACACAGATACGCAGTATTTT. As protein: CSGRNTDTQYF.

The chain employs TRBV19 and TRBJ2-2; D call uncertain. V shed 3 bases and J shed 6 bases, with 17 bases lying between them. CDR1 and CDR2 from the germline V gene are LNHDA and SQIVND (reference sequence). This CDR3 contains 16 residues. The CDR3 protein is CASSIIPMMGSGELFF. CDR3 DNA sequence: TGTGCCAGTAGTATTATTCCCATGATGGGCTCCGGGGAGCTGTTTTTT. The entire variable domain, with the rest obtained from reference TRBV19 and TRBJ2-2, is as follows: DGGITQSPKYLFRKEGQNVTLSCEQNLNHDAMYWYRQDPGQGLRLIYYSQIVNDFQKGDIAEGYSVSREKKESFPLTVTSAQKNPTAFYLCASSIIPMMGSGELFFGEGSRLTVL.

The V and J genes are TRBV19 and TRBJ2-7; D remains ambiguous. Germline CDR1 LNHDA, CDR2 SQIVND (reference sequence). The length of the CDR3 is 14 residues. V lost 4 bases to trimming and J lost 2 bases, with 12 bases between them. CDR3 coding DNA: TGTGCCAGTAGTAGAGACCCTTCTCCCTACGAGCAGTACTTC. It specifies CASSRDPSPYEQYF.